These 3 T cell receptor beta chains were sequenced from one sample in a study of blood T cell repertoires in COVID-19. Here immunoSEQ multiplex PCR was the method, and the copy in TCRdb shows in-frame clones only, minus some. This table holds roughly 400,000 clones, around 91% found once. The sample consisted of PBMCs or T cells enriched from blood (not recorded which). The receptors come from a man aged 25 to 45 who had recovered from COVID-19.

The rearrangement uses TRBV11-2 and TRBJ2-1; TRBD1 matches at 9 bases. With V trimmed by 5 bases and J by 2 bases, 4 bases remained unmatched. The CDR3 spans 15 residues. The germline CDR1 and CDR2 sequences are SGHAT and FQNNGV. The CDR3 loop is CASSPGTGTYNEQFF. CDR3 nucleotides: TGTGCCAGCAGCCCCGGGACAGGGACCTACAATGAGCAGTTCTTC. Drawing the rest from reference TRBV11-2 and TRBJ2-1, the complete variable domain is EAGVAQSPRYKIIEKRQSVAFWCNPISGHATLYWYQQILGQGPKLLIQFQNNGVVDDSQLPKDRFSAERLKGVDSTLKIQPAKLEDSAVYLCASSPGTGTYNEQFFGPGTRLTVL.

The chain joins TRBV30 to TRBJ2-3; D is unclear. V was cut by 4 bases and J by 1 base, with 12 bases left in between. The CDR3 runs to 14 residues. Looked up from germline, CDR1 is GTSNPN and CDR2 is SVGIG (reference sequence). In DNA, the CDR3 is TGTGCCTGGAAGGAGAAGCTTGGCACAGATACGCAGTATTTT. Protein: CAWKEKLGTDTQYF.

J is TRBJ2-5 and V is TRBV6-5; 8 nucleotides match TRBD2. V gave up 4 bases and J gave up 1 base; unmatched junction bases: 5. Per germline, CDR1 MNHEY and CDR2 SVGAGI. The CDR3 contains 15 residues. DNA of the CDR3: TGTGCCAGCAGTTGGCCGGCGGGGGGCCAAGAGACCCAGTACTTC. Protein product: CASSWPAGGQETQYF.